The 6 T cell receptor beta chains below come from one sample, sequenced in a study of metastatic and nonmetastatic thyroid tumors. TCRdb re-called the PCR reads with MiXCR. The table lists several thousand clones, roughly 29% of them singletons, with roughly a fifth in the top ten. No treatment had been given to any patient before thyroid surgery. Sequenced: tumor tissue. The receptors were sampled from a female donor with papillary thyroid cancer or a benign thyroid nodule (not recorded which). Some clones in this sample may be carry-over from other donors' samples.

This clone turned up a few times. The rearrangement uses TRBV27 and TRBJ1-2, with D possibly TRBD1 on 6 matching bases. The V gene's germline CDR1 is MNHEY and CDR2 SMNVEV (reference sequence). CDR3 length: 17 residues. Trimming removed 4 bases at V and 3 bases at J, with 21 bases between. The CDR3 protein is CASSSQYSLSGDYGYTF. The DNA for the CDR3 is TGTGCCAGCAGTTCCCAGTACTCCTTATCAGGGGACTATGGCTACACCTTC.

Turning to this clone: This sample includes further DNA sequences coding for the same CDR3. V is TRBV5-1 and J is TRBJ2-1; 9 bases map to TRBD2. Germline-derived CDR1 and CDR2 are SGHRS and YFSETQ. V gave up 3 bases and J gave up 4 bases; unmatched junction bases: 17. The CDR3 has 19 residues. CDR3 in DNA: TGCGCCAGCAGCTCCTCCCTACTGGCTAGCGGGGTGGGATACAATGAGCAGTTCTTC. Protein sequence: CASSSSLLASGVGYNEQFF.

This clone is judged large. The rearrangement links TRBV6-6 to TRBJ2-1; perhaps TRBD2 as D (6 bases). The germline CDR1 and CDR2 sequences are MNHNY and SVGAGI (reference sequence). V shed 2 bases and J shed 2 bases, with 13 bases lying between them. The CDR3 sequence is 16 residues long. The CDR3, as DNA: TGTGCCAGCAGTTACGAGGAGCGGGCAGCCTACAATGAGCAGTTCTTC. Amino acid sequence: CASSYEERAAYNEQFF.

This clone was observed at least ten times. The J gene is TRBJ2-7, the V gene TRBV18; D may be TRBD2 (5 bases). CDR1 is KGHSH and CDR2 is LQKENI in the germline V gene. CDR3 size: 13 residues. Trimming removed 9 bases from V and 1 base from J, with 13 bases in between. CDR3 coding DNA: TGTGCCAGTCATCCCCGGGGATCCTACGAGCAGTACTTC. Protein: CASHPRGSYEQYF.

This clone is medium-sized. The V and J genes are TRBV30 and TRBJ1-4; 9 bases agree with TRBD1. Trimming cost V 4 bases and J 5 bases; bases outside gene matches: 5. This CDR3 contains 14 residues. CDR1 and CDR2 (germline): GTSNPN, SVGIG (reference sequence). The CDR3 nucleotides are TGTGCCTGGACCACGACAGGGGGGAATGAAAAACTGTTTTTT. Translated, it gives CAWTTTGGNEKLFF.

This CDR3 is CASSEGGLGGSPLHF. CDR3 bases: TGTGCCAGCAGTGAAGGGGGACTGGGGGGTTCACCCCTCCACTTT. The rearrangement links TRBV2 to TRBJ1-6; possibly TRBD1 for D (5 bases). Germline V gene lookup returns CDR1 SNHLY and CDR2 FYNNEI. The germline V and J ends were trimmed by 1 base and 9 bases, with 13 bases remaining between them. The CDR3 has 15 residues.